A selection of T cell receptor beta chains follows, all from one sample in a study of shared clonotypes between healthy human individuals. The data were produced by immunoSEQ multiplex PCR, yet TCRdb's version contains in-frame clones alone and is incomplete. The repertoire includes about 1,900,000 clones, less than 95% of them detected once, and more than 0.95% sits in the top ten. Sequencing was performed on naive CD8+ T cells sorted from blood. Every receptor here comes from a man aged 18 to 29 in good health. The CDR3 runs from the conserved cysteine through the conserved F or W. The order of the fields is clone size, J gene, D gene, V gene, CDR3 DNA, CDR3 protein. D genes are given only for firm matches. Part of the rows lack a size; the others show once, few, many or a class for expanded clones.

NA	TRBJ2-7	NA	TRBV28	TGTGCCAGCAGAGCAGGCGTCTCCTACGAGCAGTACTTC	CASRAGVSYEQYF
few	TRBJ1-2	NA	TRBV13	TGTGCCAGCAGCTTATTTACGGGGGAAGAAGGTGGCTACACCTTC	CASSLFTGEEGGYTF
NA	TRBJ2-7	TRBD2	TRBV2	TGTGCCAGTGGACTAGCGGTCGACAGCGGGCAGTACTTC	CASGLAVDSGQYF
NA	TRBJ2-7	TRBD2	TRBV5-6	TGTGCCAGCAGCTTGACAAGCGGGGGGCCCTACGAGCAGTACTTC	CASSLTSGGPYEQYF
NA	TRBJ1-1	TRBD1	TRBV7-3	TGTGCCAGCAGCCCCGGACAGGGGGCATGGACTGAAGCTTTCTTT	CASSPGQGAWTEAFF
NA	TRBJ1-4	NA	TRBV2	TGTGCCAGCAGTGAAATGGCTCAGGGTGAAAAACTGTTTTTT	CASSEMAQGEKLFF
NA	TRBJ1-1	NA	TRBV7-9	TGTGCCAGCAGCTTAGGCAGGGGCGGGAACACTGAAGCTTTCTTT	CASSLGRGGNTEAFF
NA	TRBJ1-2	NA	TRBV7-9	TGTGCCAGCAGCTTAGGGACCAGGGAAAGAGAGGGGAATGGCTACACCTTC	CASSLGTREREGNGYTF
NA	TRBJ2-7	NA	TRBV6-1	TGTGCCAGCAGTGAAGCGCTAGGCAGGGTTACATACGAGCAGTACTTC	CASSEALGRVTYEQYF
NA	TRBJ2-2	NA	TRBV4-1	TGCGCCAGCAGCCACCGGGTCGTGGAGGGGGAGCTGTTTTTT	CASSHRVVEGELFF
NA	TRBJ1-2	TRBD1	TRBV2	TGTGCCAGCAGAAAACAGGGGCCGGTCTATGGCTACACCTTC	CASRKQGPVYGYTF
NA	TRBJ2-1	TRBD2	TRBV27	TGTGCCAGCAGTTTATCGAATAGCGGGGGGGCTAGTGAGCAGTTCTTC	CASSLSNSGGASEQFF
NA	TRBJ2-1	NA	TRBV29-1	TGCAGCGTTGAAAGACCTAGCTCCTACAATGAGCAGTTCTTC	CSVERPSSYNEQFF
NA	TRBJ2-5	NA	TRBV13	TGTGCCAGCAGCTTAAGGATCGCCGAGACCCAGTACTTC	CASSLRIAETQYF
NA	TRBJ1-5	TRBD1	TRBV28	TGTGCCAGCAGTTCGAGGGGGCTTGGCAATCAGCCCCAGCATTTT	CASSSRGLGNQPQHF
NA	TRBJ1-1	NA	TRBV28	TGTGCCAGCATTCCGAACGGGGAGAACACTGAAGCTTTCTTT	CASIPNGENTEAFF
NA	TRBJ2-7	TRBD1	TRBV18	TGTGCCAGCTCACTCGGGACAGCCAGTTACGAGCAGTACTTC	CASSLGTASYEQYF
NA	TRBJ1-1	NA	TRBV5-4	TGTGCCAGCAGCTTGAAGGATAACACTGAAGCTTTCTTT	CASSLKDNTEAFF
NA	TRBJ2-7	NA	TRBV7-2	TGTGCCAGCAGCCCAGCACTAGTCTACGAGCAGTACTTC	CASSPALVYEQYF
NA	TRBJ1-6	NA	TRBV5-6	TGTGCCAGCAGCGCCACAGGGAGCGGCTCACCCCTCCACTTT	CASSATGSGSPLHF
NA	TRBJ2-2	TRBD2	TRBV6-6	TGTGCCAGCAGTTACGGGACTAGCGCTAACACCGGGGAGCTGTTTTTT	CASSYGTSANTGELFF
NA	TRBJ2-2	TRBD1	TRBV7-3	TGTGCCAGCAGCTTAGATTGGACAGGGGCCGCCGGGGAGCTGTTTTTT	CASSLDWTGAAGELFF
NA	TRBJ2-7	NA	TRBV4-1	TGCGCCAGCAGCCAAGACCCATCTGGAAGCTCCTACGAGCAGTACTTC	CASSQDPSGSSYEQYF
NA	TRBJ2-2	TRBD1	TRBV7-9	TGTGCCAGCAGTCGACCGGGACAGGGGGCGGTTAAGGCCACCGGGGAGCTGTTTTTT	CASSRPGQGAVKATGELFF
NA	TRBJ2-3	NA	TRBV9	TGTGCCAGCAGCATGGAAGGGGTTGGTCCAGATACGCAGTATTTT	CASSMEGVGPDTQYF
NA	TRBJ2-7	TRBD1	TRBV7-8	TGTGCCAGCAGCCTGGGACAGGGAGAGATAGCCTACGAGCAGTACTTC	CASSLGQGEIAYEQYF
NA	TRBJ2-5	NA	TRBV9	TGTGCCAGCAGCGTGGGTACGGGGCCTCAAGAGACCCAGTACTTC	CASSVGTGPQETQYF
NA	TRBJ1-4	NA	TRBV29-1	TGCAGCGTGTTCTCCGCGAGTTATGAAAAACTGTTTTTT	CSVFSASYEKLFF
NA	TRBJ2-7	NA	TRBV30	TGTGCCTGGAGTGTAGTGAGGCCCCCCTCCGAGCAGTACTTC	CAWSVVRPPSEQYF
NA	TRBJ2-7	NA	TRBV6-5	TGTGCCAGCAGTTCTATCCGGGATTTATACGAGCAGTACTTC	CASSSIRDLYEQYF
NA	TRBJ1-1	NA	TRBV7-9	TGTGCCAGCAGCCCACCCCAAAACAGAGACACTGAAGCTTTCTTT	CASSPPQNRDTEAFF
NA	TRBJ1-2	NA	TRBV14	TGTGCCAGCAGCTTTTCGTTGCTTGAGGGAGTCAACTATGGCTACACCTTC	CASSFSLLEGVNYGYTF
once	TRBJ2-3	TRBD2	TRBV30	TGTGCCTGGACTAGCGGCCACACAGATACGCAGTATTTT	CAWTSGHTDTQYF
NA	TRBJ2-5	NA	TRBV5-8	NA	CASSFGPGRGETQYF
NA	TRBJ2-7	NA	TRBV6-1	TGTGCCAGCAGTGAAGGACTAGGGGGGCCGGGTCTCTCCTACGAGCAGTACTTC	CASSEGLGGPGLSYEQYF
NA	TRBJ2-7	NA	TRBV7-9	TGTGCCAGCAGCCCGTACAGCTACGAGCAGTACTTC	CASSPYSYEQYF
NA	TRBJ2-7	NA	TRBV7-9	TGTGCCAGCAGCACGCCTTGGGACAGACGGGAGGACCTCGAGCAGTACTTC	CASSTPWDRREDLEQYF
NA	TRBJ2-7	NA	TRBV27	TGTGCCAGCAGCAATGTCGGGGGAACCACCTACGAGCAGTACTTC	CASSNVGGTTYEQYF
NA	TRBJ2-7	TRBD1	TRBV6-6	TGTGCCAGCACAGCCGGGACAGATTTCTACGAGCAGTACTTC	CASTAGTDFYEQYF
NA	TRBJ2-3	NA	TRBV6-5	TGTGCCAGCAGTTACTTGAGGGGCACAGATACGCAGTATTTT	CASSYLRGTDTQYF
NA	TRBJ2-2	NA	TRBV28	TGTGCCAGCAGTTTGTTTAGGGCTAACACCGGGGAGCTGTTTTTT	CASSLFRANTGELFF
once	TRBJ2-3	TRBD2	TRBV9	TGTGCCAGCAACCCCTGGGGGGGTGGCACAGATACGCAGTATTTT	CASNPWGGGTDTQYF
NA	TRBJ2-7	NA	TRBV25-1	TGTGCCAGCTCAACGGATGTCTACGAGCAGTACTTC	CASSTDVYEQYF
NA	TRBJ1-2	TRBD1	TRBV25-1	TGTGCCAGCAGTGAAGGCACAGGGGGCTATGGCTACACCTTC	CASSEGTGGYGYTF
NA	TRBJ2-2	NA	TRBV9	TGTGCCAGCAGCGGGGTTAACACCGGGGAGCTGTTTTTT	CASSGVNTGELFF
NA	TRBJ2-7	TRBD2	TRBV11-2	TGTGCCAGCAGCTTAGGGGGAGGGGTCGAGCAGTACTTC	CASSLGGGVEQYF
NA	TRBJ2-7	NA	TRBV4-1	TGCGCCAGCAGCCAAGAGGTAGCGGTCCCCTACGAGCAGTACTTC	CASSQEVAVPYEQYF
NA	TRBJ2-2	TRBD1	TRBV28	TGTGCCAGCAGTGGGACCGGGACAGCCAACACCGGGGAGCTGTTTTTT	CASSGTGTANTGELFF